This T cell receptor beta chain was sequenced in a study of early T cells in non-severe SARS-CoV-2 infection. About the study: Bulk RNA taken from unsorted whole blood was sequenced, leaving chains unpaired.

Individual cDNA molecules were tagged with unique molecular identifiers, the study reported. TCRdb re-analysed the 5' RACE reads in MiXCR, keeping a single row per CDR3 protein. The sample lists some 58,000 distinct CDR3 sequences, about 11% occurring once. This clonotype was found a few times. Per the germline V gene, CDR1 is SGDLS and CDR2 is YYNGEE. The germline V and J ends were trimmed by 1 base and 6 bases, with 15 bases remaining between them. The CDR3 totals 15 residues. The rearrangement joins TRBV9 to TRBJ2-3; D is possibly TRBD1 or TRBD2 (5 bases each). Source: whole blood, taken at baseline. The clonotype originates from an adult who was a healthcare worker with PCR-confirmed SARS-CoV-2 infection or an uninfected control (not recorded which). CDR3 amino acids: CASSVMGYGADTQYF. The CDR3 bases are TGTGCCAGCAGCGTAATGGGATACGGGGCCGATACGCAGTATTTT.